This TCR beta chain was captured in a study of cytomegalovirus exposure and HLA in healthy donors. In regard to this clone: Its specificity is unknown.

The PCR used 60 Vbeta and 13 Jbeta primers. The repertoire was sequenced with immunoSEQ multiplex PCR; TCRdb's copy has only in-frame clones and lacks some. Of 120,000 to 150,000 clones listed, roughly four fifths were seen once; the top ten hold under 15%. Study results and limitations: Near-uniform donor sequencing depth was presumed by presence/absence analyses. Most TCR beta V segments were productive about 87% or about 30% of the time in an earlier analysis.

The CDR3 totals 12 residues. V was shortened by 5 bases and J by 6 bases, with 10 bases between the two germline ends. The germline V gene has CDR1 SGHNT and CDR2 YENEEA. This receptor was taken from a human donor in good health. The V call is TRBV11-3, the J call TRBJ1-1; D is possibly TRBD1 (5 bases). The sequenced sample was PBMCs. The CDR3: CASSGTNPEAFF. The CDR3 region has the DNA TGTGCCAGCAGCGGGACTAATCCTGAAGCTTTCTTT.